Listed here are 21 T cell receptor beta chains from one sample, sequenced in a study of neurological immune-mediated disorders. TCRdb reanalysed the 5' RACE reads using MiXCR and keeps one entry per CDR3 protein. The data contain under 80,000 distinct CDR3 sequences, around 9.9% of them singletons. The sequenced sample consisted of PBMCs. Receptors were obtained from a middle-aged man in good health.

In this sample, this clonotype turned up many times. The chain recombines TRBV29-1 with TRBJ2-2; D call uncertain. Trimming cost V 6 bases and J 2 bases, with 13 bases left between them. Germline CDR1 SQVTM, CDR2 ANQGSEA. The CDR3 is made up of 14 amino acids. This CDR3 is CSVKNWENTGELFF. CDR3 nucleotide sequence: TGCAGCGTCAAAAACTGGGAAAACACCGGGGAGCTGTTTTTT.

This clonotype was observed at least ten times. The rearrangement joins TRBV4-1 to TRBJ1-2; tentative D call: TRBD1 (5 bases). The CDR3 contains 16 residues. Trimming cost V 0 bases and J 8 bases, with 19 bases left between them. Germline V CDR1 and CDR2: MGHRA, YSYEKL. CDR3 nucleotide sequence: TGCGCCAGCAGCCAAGATAGAGGTAGAGGGGCAAGGGGCTACACCTTC. Translating it yields CASSQDRGRGARGYTF.

This clonotype occurred many times. The chain couples TRBV27 to TRBJ2-3; D possibly corresponds to TRBD2 (5 bases). Trimming removed 5 bases at V and 5 bases at J, with 17 bases between. The germline CDR1 and CDR2 sequences are MNHEY and SMNVEV (reference sequence). The CDR3 spans 15 residues. The CDR3 DNA reads TGTGCCAGCAGTCCGGGGTTTTTAAGAATAGATACGCAGTATTTT. Protein: CASSPGFLRIDTQYF.

This clonotype was seen ten or more times. The chain joins TRBV4-1 to TRBJ1-2; 11 nucleotides line up with TRBD1. The junction had 5 bases not matched to a gene; V was cut back by 1 base and J by 7 bases. The CDR3 contains 15 residues. The V gene's germline CDR1 is MGHRA and CDR2 YSYEKL. The CDR3 DNA is TGCGCCAGCAGCCAAGGCCCGGACAGGGGGCGTGGCTACACCTTC. The encoded protein is CASSQGPDRGRGYTF.

This clonotype appeared many times. Mismatch with germline at one junction end may stem from a read error. V gene TRBV20-1 combines with J gene TRBJ2-1, with 8 bases matching TRBD2. The CDR3 has 14 residues. From germline, CDR1 is DFQATT and CDR2 SNEGSKA (reference sequence). CDR3 in amino acids: CSARGTRRLNEQFF. The CDR3 region has the DNA TGCAGTGCCAGAGGGACTAGGCGACTGAATGAGCAGTTCTTC.

This clonotype was counted ten times or more. The chain employs TRBV29-1 and TRBJ2-7; D may be TRBD1 (6 bases). This CDR3 region has 12 residues. The V and J ends lost 5 bases and 7 bases respectively, with 15 bases between them. Germline CDR1 is SQVTM and CDR2 is ANQGSEA. The CDR3 sequence: CSVRSGVGEQYF. DNA of the CDR3: TGCAGCGTTAGATCAGGGGTTGGGGAGCAGTACTTC.

The V gene is TRBV29-1, the J gene TRBJ2-6, with D perhaps matching TRBD1 (5 bases). The V gene's germline CDR1 is SQVTM and CDR2 ANQGSEA. Trimming left V 2 bases short and J 14 bases short, with 19 bases between. This CDR3 spans 14 amino acids. The CDR3 DNA follows: TGCAGCGTTGAAATAGGGGCTGGGGCCAATTTCCTGACTTTC. Translated: CSVEIGAGANFLTF. The full variable domain, completed using reference TRBV29-1 and TRBJ2-6, is SAVISQKPSRDICQRGTSLTIQCQVDSQVTMMFWYRQQPGQSLTLIATANQGSEATYESGFVIDKFPISRPNLTFSTLTVSNMSPEDSSIYLCSVEIGAGANFLTFGAGSRLTVL.

This clonotype was found a few times. This chain connects TRBV7-3 to TRBJ2-3, with D tentatively TRBD2 (5 bases). Germline V gives CDR1 SGHTA, CDR2 FQGTGA. The CDR3 loop spans 14 amino acids. Trimming shortened V by 3 bases and J by 5 bases, and 12 bases separated the two germline ends. CDR3 nucleotides: TGTGCCAGCAGCTTTGAGGGTGCGAGAGATACGCAGTATTTT. As protein: CASSFEGARDTQYF. Drawing the rest from reference TRBV7-3 and TRBJ2-3, the complete variable domain is GAGVSQTPSNKVTEKGKYVELRCDPISGHTALYWYRQSLGQGPEFLIYFQGTGAADDSGLPNDRFFAVRPEGSVSTLKIQRTERGDSAVYLCASSFEGARDTQYFGPGTRLTVL.

The table lists this clonotype with many counts. This rearrangement joins TRBV20-1 to TRBJ2-5; 8 nucleotides match TRBD2. Trimming at V came to 3 bases and at J to 1 base, leaving 7 bases not matched to a gene. The CDR3 is 15 residues long. The germline V gene encodes CDR1 DFQATT and CDR2 SNEGSKA (reference sequence). Written as DNA, the CDR3 is TGCAGTGCTAGTGGACGGGAGGGGCTCCAAGAGACCCAGTACTTC. Protein: CSASGREGLQETQYF.

This clonotype has ten or more counts. The V call is TRBV20-1, the J call TRBJ2-5; no firm D call. CDR1 is DFQATT and CDR2 is SNEGSKA in the germline V gene (reference sequence). The CDR3 has 13 amino acids. V dropped 6 bases and J dropped 7 bases, with 18 bases sitting between them. The CDR3 here is CSASGPLGGTQYF. The CDR3 DNA is TGCAGTGCCTCCGGACCTCTCGGTGGGACCCAGTACTTC.

There are a few counts of this clonotype. The chain combines TRBV7-2 with TRBJ2-6; D tentatively reads TRBD1 or TRBD2 (5 bases each). The CDR3 totals 18 residues. Germline V gene data show CDR1 as SGHTA and CDR2 as FQGNSA. Trimming left V 5 bases short and J 0 bases short, with 17 bases between. CDR3 sequence reads: CASSLRDPSASGANVLTF. The CDR3 DNA is TGTGCCAGCAGCCTCCGGGACCCCTCCGCCTCTGGGGCCAACGTCCTGACTTTC.

This clonotype was seen at least ten times. The chain has TRBV5-4 and TRBJ2-5, with 7 bases aligning to TRBD1. V dropped 4 bases and J dropped 5; count of bases not matched to a gene: 11. The CDR3 is 15 residues long. CDR1 is SGHNT, CDR2 YYREEE, per germline (reference sequence). CDR3 region: CASSAEQGYSETQYF. The CDR3 DNA is TGTGCCAGCAGCGCCGAACAGGGGTATTCGGAGACCCAGTACTTC.

This clonotype was recorded many times. The J gene is TRBJ2-1, the V gene TRBV7-2; the D gene is possibly TRBD2 (6 bases). Germline values: CDR1 SGHTA, CDR2 FQGNSA. V was clipped by 3 bases and J by 11 bases, with 11 bases between them. This CDR3 region has 12 residues. CDR3 in DNA: TGTGCCAGCAGCTTCGGTCGGACTAAGCAGTTCTTC. Translated, it gives CASSFGRTKQFF.

The rearrangement links TRBV20-1 to TRBJ2-2, with a possible D match to TRBD1 (6 bases). Trimming stripped 6 bases from V and 0 bases from J, with 11 bases between. Germline CDR1 DFQATT, CDR2 SNEGSKA (reference sequence). There are 14 residues in the CDR3. In DNA, the CDR3 is TGCAGTGCGCCTCGGACAGCGAACACCGGGGAGCTGTTTTTT. It yields the protein CSAPRTANTGELFF.

The chain has TRBV24-1 and TRBJ2-1; TRBD2 matches at 9 bases. The germline gives CDR1 KGHDR, CDR2 SFDVKD. Trimming cost V 5 bases and J 1 base; bases outside gene matches: 5. This CDR3 comprises 16 residues. The CDR3 DNA is TGTGCCACCAGTGGGGGAGCGGGAGGATCCTACAATGAGCAGTTCTTC. Translated, it gives CATSGGAGGSYNEQFF.

About this clonotype: A read error is possible here, since a much larger clone lies one base away. The J gene is TRBJ1-1, the V gene TRBV20-1; D gene ambiguous. Germline V gene sequence: CDR1 DFQATT, CDR2 SNEGSKA (reference sequence). CDR3 size: 14 residues. The DNA of the CDR3 is TGCAGTGCTAGAGATCTTCGCGAGAACACTGACGCTTTCTTT. Amino acid sequence: CSARDLRENTDAFF.

This clonotype was found many times. This chain joins TRBV11-2 and TRBJ2-7; D not resolved. Trimming took 5 bases from V and 0 from J, leaving 14 bases between them. In germline, CDR1 is SGHAT, CDR2 FQNNGV. The CDR3 is 15 residues long. The CDR3 is CASSISSSYSYEQYF. CDR3 bases: TGTGCCAGCAGCATAAGCTCCTCTTACTCCTACGAGCAGTACTTC.

Ten or more counts support this clonotype. V gene TRBV25-1 combines with J gene TRBJ2-1, with 7 bases matching TRBD2. Germline CDR1 MGHDK, CDR2 SYGVNS. The ends lost 6 bases at V and 0 bases at J; junction bases unmatched: 5. This CDR3 region has 15 residues. DNA for the CDR3: TGTGCCAGCAGAGCCGGGGGGAGCTCCTACAATGAGCAGTTCTTC. Its translation: CASRAGGSSYNEQFF.

This clonotype was recorded at least ten times. The genes are TRBV3-1 and TRBJ2-7; D is undetermined. The length of the CDR3 is 15 residues. Trimming took off 2 bases at V and 3 bases at J, with 14 bases between the two ends. Germline CDR1 reads LGHDT; CDR2 reads YNNKEL (reference sequence). CDR3 nucleotide sequence: TGTGCCAGCAGCCAAATCCAACCCCCAAACTACGAGCAGTACTTC. Encoded protein: CASSQIQPPNYEQYF.

This clonotype appeared many times. This chain connects TRBV3-1 to TRBJ1-5; no clear D gene. Germline loops: CDR1 LGHDT, CDR2 YNNKEL (reference sequence). The CDR3 loop spans 13 amino acids. The V gene lost 3 bases and the J gene lost 2 bases, with 5 bases spanning the gap. CDR3 protein: CASSQLGNQPQHF. The DNA for the CDR3 is TGTGCCAGCAGCCAGCTAGGCAATCAGCCCCAGCATTTT.

This clonotype has ten or more counts. The chain carries TRBV2 and TRBJ1-6; D call uncertain. V lost 1 base to trimming and J lost 7 bases, with 5 bases between them. The germline V gene encodes CDR1 SNHLY and CDR2 FYNNEI. The CDR3 extends over 13 amino acids. For the CDR3, the DNA is TGTGCCAGCAGTGAAGTCAAAAATTCACCCCTCCACTTT. Residues: CASSEVKNSPLHF.